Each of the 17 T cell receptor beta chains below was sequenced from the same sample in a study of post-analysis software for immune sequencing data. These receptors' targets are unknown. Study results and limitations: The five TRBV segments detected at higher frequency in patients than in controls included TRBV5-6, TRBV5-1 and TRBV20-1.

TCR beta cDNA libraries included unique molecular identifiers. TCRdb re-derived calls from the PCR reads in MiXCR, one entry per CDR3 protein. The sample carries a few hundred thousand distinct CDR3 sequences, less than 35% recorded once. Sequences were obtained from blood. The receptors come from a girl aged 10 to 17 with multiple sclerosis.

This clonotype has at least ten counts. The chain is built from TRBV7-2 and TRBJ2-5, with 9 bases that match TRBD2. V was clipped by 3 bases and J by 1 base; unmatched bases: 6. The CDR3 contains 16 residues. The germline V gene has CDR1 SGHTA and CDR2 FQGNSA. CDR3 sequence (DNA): TGTGCCAGCAGCTTGGGGGGACTAGCCCTCCAAGAGACCCAGTACTTC. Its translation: CASSLGGLALQETQYF.

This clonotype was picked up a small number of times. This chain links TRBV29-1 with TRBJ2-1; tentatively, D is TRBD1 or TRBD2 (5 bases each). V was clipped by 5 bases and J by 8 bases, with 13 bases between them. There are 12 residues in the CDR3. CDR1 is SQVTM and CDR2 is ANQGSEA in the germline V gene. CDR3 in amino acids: CSVRGDPHEQFF. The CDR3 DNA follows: TGCAGCGTTCGTGGGGACCCCCATGAGCAGTTCTTC.

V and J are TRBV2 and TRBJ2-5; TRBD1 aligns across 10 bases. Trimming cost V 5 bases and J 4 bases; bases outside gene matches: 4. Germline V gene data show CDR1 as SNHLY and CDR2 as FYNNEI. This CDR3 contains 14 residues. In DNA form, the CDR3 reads TGTGCCAGCAGTAATGACAGGGGGCGAGAGACCCAGTACTTC. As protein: CASSNDRGRETQYF.

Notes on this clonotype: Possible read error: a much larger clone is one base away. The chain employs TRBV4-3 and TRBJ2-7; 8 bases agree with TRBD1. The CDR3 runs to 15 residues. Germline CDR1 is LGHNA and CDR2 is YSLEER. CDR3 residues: CANSPGTGRSYEQYF. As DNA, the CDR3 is TGCGCCAACAGCCCAGGGACAGGCCGTTCCTACGAGCAGTACTTC.

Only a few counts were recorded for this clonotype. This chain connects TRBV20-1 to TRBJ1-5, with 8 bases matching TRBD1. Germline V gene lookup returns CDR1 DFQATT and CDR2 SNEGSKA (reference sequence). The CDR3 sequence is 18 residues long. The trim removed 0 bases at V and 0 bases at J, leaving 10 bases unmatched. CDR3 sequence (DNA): TGCAGTGCTAGAGATCTGGGACAGGATCTCTATAGCAATCAGCCCCAGCATTTT. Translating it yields CSARDLGQDLYSNQPQHF.

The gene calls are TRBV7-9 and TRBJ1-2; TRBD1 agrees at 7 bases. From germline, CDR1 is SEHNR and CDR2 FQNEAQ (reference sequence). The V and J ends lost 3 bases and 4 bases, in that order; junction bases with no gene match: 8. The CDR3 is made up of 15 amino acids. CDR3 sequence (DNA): TGTGCCAGCAGCTTGGTCAAAGACAGGGTCTATGGCTACACCTTC. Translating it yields CASSLVKDRVYGYTF.

CDR3 sequence reads: CASSRLTGVPYNEQFF. CDR3 in DNA: TGTGCCAGCAGCCGACTTACGGGGGTTCCCTACAATGAGCAGTTCTTC. The chain has TRBV3-1 and TRBJ2-1; D is perhaps TRBD2 (6 bases). The CDR3 runs 16 residues. The V gene's germline CDR1 is LGHDT and CDR2 YNNKEL (reference sequence). With 4 bases removed from V and 2 bases from J, the gap between germline ends came to 15 bases.

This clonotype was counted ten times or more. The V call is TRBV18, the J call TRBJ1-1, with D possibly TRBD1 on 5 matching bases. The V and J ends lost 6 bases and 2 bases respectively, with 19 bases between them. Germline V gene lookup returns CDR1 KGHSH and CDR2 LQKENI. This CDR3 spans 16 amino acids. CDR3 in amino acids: CASSLFGGNRNTEAFF. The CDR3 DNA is TGTGCCAGCTCTCTTTTCGGGGGGAACCGCAACACTGAAGCTTTCTTT.

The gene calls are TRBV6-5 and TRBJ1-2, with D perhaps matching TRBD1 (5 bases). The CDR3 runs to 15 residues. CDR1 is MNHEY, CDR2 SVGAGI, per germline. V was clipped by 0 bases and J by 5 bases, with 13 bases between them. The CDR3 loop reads CASSYSAVGGYGYTF. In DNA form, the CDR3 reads TGTGCCAGCAGTTACTCGGCGGTCGGGGGATATGGCTACACCTTC.

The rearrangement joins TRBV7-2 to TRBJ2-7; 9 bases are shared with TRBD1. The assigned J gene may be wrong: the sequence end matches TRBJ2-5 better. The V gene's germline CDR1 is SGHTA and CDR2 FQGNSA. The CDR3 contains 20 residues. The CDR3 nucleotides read TGTGCCAGCAGCTTTAAGAGTATAGATTGGGGGGACAGGGATCGGGAGACCCAGTACTTC. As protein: CASSFKSIDWGDRDRETQYF.

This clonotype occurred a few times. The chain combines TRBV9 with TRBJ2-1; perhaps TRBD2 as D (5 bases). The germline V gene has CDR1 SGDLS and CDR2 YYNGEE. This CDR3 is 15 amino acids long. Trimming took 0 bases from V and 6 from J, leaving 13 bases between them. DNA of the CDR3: TGTGCCAGCAGCGTAGGCGGGTCCGGTACCAATGAGCAGTTCTTC. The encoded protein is CASSVGGSGTNEQFF.

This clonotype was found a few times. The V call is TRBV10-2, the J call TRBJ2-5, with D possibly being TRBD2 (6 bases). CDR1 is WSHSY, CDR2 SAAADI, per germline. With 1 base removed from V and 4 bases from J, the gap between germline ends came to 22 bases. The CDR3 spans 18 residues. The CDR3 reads CASSEFGGLRPRGETQYF. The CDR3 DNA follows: TGCGCCAGCAGTGAGTTTGGGGGGTTGAGGCCCCGCGGAGAGACCCAGTACTTC.

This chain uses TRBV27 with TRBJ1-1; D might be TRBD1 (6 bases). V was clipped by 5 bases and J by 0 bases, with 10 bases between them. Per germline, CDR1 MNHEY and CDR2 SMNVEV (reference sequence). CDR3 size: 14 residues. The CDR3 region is CASSRAGVNTEAFF. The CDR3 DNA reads TGTGCCAGCAGTCGGGCAGGGGTGAACACTGAAGCTTTCTTT.

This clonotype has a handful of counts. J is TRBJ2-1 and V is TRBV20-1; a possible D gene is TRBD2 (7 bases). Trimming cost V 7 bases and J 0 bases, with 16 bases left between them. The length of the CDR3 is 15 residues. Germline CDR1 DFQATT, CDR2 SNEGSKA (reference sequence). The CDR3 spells CSVHGGPSSYNEQFF. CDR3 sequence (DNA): TGCAGTGTCCACGGGGGGCCGAGCTCCTACAATGAGCAGTTCTTC.

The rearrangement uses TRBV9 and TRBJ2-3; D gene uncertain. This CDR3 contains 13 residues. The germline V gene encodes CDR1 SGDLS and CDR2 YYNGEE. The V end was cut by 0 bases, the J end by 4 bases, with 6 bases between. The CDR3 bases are TGTGCCAGCAGCGTAGTCGGACCAGATACGCAGTATTTT. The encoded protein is CASSVVGPDTQYF.

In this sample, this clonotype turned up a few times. The CDR3 nucleotides read TGCGCCAGCAGCTTGGACTCCACCTCTAGCACAGATACGCAGTATTTT. Amino acids: CASSLDSTSSTDTQYF. V and J are TRBV5-1 and TRBJ2-3; no clear D gene. This CDR3 is built from 16 residues. Trimming took off 0 bases at V and 0 bases at J, with 11 bases between the two ends. Germline CDR1 reads SGHRS; CDR2 reads YFSETQ.

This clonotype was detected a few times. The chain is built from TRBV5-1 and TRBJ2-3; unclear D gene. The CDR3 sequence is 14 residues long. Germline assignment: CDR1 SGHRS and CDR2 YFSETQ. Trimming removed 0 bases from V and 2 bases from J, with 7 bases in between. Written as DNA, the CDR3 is TGCGCCAGCAGCTTGGGCACTACCACAGATACGCAGTATTTT. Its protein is CASSLGTTTDTQYF.